This is a list of T cell receptor beta chains from one sample in a study of PD-1 blockade in classical Hodgkin lymphoma. Generated by immunoSEQ multiplex PCR, the TCRdb table keeps only in-frame clones and is missing some. The profile shows about 110,000 clones, roughly nine tenths of them singletons. The sequences come from peripheral blood mononuclear cells (PBMCs), collected before the second cycle of nivolumab. The receptors stem from a human donor with classical Hodgkin lymphoma. The CDR3 runs from the conserved cysteine through the conserved F or W. The D gene is left open where the match is weak. Clone size is stated in some rows and not others, as once, few, many or a class when expanded.

abundance | j_gene | d_gene | v_gene | CDR3aa | CDR3nt
- | TRBJ2-3 | - | TRBV4-1 | CASSFGPERVTDTQYF | TGCGCCAGCAGCTTCGGCCCTGAGCGGGTGACAGATACGCAGTATTTT
- | TRBJ2-7 | - | TRBV6-1 | CASSEWAPPYEQYF | TGTGCCAGCAGTGAATGGGCACCTCCCTACGAGCAGTACTTC
- | TRBJ1-1 | - | TRBV18 | CASSQRQQNTEAFF | TGTGCCAGCTCTCAACGACAGCAGAACACTGAAGCTTTCTTT
- | TRBJ1-2 | TRBD1 | TRBV6-1 | CASSEARGAVYGYTF | TGTGCCAGCAGTGAAGCCAGGGGGGCCGTCTATGGCTACACCTTC
many | TRBJ1-3 | - | TRBV5-6 | CASSTGPLPTGNTIYF | TGTGCCAGCAGTACAGGGCCTTTGCCGACTGGAAACACCATATATTTT
- | TRBJ2-7 | TRBD2 | TRBV30 | CAGYTSGRSYEQYF | TGTGCCGGATACACTAGCGGGAGATCGTACGAGCAGTACTTC
- | TRBJ1-1 | TRBD1 | TRBV10-2 | CASIRGTGTEAFF | TGCGCCAGCATCCGCGGGACAGGGACTGAAGCTTTCTTT
- | TRBJ2-7 | TRBD2 | TRBV29-1 | CSVTGTRGFEQYF | TGCAGCGTGACCGGGACTAGAGGGTTCGAGCAGTACTTC
- | TRBJ1-4 | TRBD1 | TRBV14 | CASSLGQGYEKLFF | TGTGCCAGCAGCCTGGGACAGGGATATGAAAAACTGTTTTTT
- | TRBJ2-3 | - | TRBV2 | CASKGWLAYTDTQYF | TGTGCCAGCAAGGGGTGGCTAGCCTACACAGATACGCAGTATTTT
- | TRBJ1-5 | TRBD1 | TRBV4-1 | CASSIRDRDNQPQHF | TGCGCCAGCAGCATAAGAGACAGGGACAATCAGCCCCAGCATTTT
- | TRBJ1-1 | TRBD1 | TRBV15 | CATSRDGQANTEAFF | TGTGCCACCAGCAGAGACGGACAGGCGAACACTGAAGCTTTCTTT
- | TRBJ1-3 | - | TRBV7-2 | CASSGRLGAGNTIYF | TGTGCCAGCAGCGGGAGGTTGGGGGCTGGAAACACCATATATTTT
- | TRBJ2-7 | - | TRBV6-5 | CASSSGDSRSSYEQYF | TGTGCCAGCAGTTCCGGGGACTCGAGGAGCTCCTACGAGCAGTACTTC
- | TRBJ2-7 | - | TRBV27 | CASSSPGRLEDEQYF | TGTGCCAGCAGTTCACCGGGACGGCTTGAGGACGAGCAGTACTTC
- | TRBJ1-1 | TRBD1 | TRBV10-3 | CATSGQGGTEAFF | TGTGCCACTAGCGGACAGGGTGGCACTGAAGCTTTCTTT
- | TRBJ2-1 | - | TRBV18 | CASSPEDRNYNEQFF | TGTGCCAGCTCACCAGAGGACAGAAACTACAATGAGCAGTTCTTC
- | TRBJ2-3 | - | TRBV19 | CASSGTSFSTDTQYF | TGTGCCAGTAGCGGAACTAGTTTTAGCACAGATACGCAGTATTTT
- | TRBJ1-3 | - | TRBV4-1 | CASSQDHGTTGNTIYF | TGCGCCAGCAGCCAAGATCACGGGACAACTGGAAACACCATATATTTT
- | TRBJ2-7 | - | TRBV7-2 | CASSFGTTTGEQYF | TGTGCCAGCAGCTTCGGGACAACAACCGGCGAGCAGTACTTC
- | TRBJ1-5 | TRBD1 | TRBV19 | CASSVRDRGAPQHF | TGTGCCAGTAGTGTCCGGGACAGGGGTGCGCCCCAGCATTTT
- | TRBJ1-4 | - | TRBV10-2 | CASKSSPATNEKLFF | TGCGCCAGCAAATCATCGCCCGCAACTAATGAAAAACTGTTTTTT
- | TRBJ2-2 | - | TRBV7-9 | CASSLAAGANTGELFF | TGTGCCAGCAGCTTAGCTGCCGGAGCGAACACCGGGGAGCTGTTTTTT
- | TRBJ2-7 | - | TRBV28 | CASSLGTGVPYEQYF | -
- | TRBJ2-6 | - | TRBV10-3 | CAISSAGTNVLTF | TGTGCCATCAGTAGTGCAGGGACTAACGTCCTGACTTTC
once | TRBJ2-7 | - | TRBV15 | CATSRADYEQYF | TGTGCCACCAGCAGAGCGGACTACGAGCAGTACTTC
- | TRBJ2-3 | TRBD2 | TRBV7-7 | CASSLVAGSTDTQYF | TGTGCCAGCAGCTTAGTAGCGGGAAGCACAGATACGCAGTATTTT
- | TRBJ2-1 | - | TRBV11-2 | CASSLGGGGAHNEQFF | TGTGCCAGCAGCTTAGGAGGGGGGGGAGCGCACAATGAGCAGTTCTTC
- | TRBJ1-1 | - | TRBV5-4 | CASSLSLQGTEAFF | TGTGCCAGCAGCTTGAGCCTCCAGGGTACTGAAGCTTTCTTT
- | TRBJ1-1 | - | TRBV6-1 | CASKEGGRSTEAFF | TGTGCCAGCAAAGAGGGGGGCCGGAGCACTGAAGCTTTCTTT
- | TRBJ2-7 | TRBD1 | TRBV14 | CASSHWGQGPYEQYF | TGTGCCAGCAGCCATTGGGGACAGGGGCCCTACGAGCAGTACTTC
- | TRBJ2-7 | - | TRBV5-6 | CASSFGGSYEQYF | TGTGCCAGCAGCTTCGGGGGTTCCTACGAGCAGTACTTC
- | TRBJ2-3 | - | TRBV11-3 | CASSLGKTGGPRDTQYF | TGTGCCAGCAGCTTAGGGAAAACCGGAGGGCCTCGGGATACGCAGTATTTT
- | TRBJ2-7 | - | TRBV30 | CAWSVQENRRGEQYF | TGTGCCTGGAGTGTACAAGAAAATCGTCGGGGCGAGCAGTACTTC